This T cell receptor beta chain derives from a study of PD-1 blockade in classical Hodgkin lymphoma. Each patient relapsed following autologous stem cell transplantation, and prior brentuximab vedotin exposure differed. When best responses were assessed, they were complete response, partial response or progressive disease. The method was immunoSEQ multiplex PCR; TCRdb's version includes in-frame clones alone and lacks a portion of them. The profile shows about 36,000 clones, about 70% of them singletons. Germline lookup yields CDR1 LGHNA and CDR2 YNFKEQ. J gave up 2 bases and V 0 bases, and 1 base lay outside the gene matches. The CDR3 runs to 14 residues.

The sample was peripheral blood mononuclear cells (PBMCs), taken before the second cycle of nivolumab. The TCR originated in a human donor with classical Hodgkin lymphoma. The gene calls are TRBV4-2 and TRBJ2-7; TRBD2 agrees at 7 bases. The CDR3 is CASSQEGRAYEQYF. Written as DNA, the CDR3 is TGTGCCAGCAGCCAAGAGGGGAGGGCCTACGAGCAGTACTTC.